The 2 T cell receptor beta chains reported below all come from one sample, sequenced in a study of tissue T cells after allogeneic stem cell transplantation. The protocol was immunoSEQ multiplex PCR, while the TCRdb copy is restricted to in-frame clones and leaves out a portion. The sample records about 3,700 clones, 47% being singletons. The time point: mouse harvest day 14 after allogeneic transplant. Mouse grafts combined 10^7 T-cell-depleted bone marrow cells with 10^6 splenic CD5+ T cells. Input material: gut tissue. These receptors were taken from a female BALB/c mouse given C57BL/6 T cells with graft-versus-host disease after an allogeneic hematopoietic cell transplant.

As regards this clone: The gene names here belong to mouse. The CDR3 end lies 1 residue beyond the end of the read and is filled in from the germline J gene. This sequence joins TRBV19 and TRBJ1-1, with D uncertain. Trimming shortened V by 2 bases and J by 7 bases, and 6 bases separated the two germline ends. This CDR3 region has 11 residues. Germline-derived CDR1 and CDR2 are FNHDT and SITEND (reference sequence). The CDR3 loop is CASSIGKEVFF. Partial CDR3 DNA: TGTGCCAGCAGTATTGGCAAAGAAGTCTTC.

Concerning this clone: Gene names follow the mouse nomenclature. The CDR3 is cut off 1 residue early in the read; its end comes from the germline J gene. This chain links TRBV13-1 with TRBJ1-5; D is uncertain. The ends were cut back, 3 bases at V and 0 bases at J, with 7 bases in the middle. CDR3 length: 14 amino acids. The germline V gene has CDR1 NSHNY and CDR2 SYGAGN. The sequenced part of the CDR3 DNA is TGTGCCAGCAGTGGCAGGTCTAACAACCAGGCTCCGCTT. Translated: CASSGRSNNQAPL. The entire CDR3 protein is CASSGRSNNQAPLF. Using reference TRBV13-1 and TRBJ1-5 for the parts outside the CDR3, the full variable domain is EAAVTQSPRNKVTVTGGNVTLSCRQTNSHNYMYWYRQDTGHGLRLIHYSYGAGNLRIGDVPDGYKATRTTQEDFFLLLELASPSQTSLYFCASSGRSNNQAPLFGEGTRLSVL.